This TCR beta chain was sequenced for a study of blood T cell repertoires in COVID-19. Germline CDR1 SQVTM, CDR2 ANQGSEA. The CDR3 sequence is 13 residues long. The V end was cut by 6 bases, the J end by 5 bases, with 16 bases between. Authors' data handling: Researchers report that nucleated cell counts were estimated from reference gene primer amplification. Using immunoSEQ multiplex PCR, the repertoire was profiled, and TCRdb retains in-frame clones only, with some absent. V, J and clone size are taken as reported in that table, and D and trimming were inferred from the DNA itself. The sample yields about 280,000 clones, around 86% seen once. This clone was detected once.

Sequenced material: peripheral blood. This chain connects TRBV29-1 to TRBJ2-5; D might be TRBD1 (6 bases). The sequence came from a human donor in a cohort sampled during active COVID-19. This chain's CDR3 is CSVNWGRGETQYF. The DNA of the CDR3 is TGCAGCGTAAATTGGGGGCGAGGGGAGACCCAGTACTTC.